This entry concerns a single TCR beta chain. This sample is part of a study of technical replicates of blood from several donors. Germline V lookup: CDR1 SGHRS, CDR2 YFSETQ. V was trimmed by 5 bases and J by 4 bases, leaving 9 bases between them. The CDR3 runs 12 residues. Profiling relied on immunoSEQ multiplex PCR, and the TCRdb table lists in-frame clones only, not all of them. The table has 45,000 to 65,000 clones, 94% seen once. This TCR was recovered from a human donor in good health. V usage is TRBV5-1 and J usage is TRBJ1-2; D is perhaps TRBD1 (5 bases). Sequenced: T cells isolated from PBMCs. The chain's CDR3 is CASRGQGYGYTF. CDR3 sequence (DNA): TGCGCCAGCAGGGGGCAGGGCTATGGCTACACCTTC.